The entry below describes one T cell receptor (beta chain). A single record per CDR3 protein comes from TCRdb applying MiXCR to the PCR reads. This table has around 13,000 distinct CDR3 sequences, roughly half appearing once. These data are taken from a study of tumor-infiltrating lymphocytes in oesophageal squamous cell carcinoma. The germline V gene has CDR1 SGHTA and CDR2 FQGNSA. The CDR3 sequence is 14 residues long. The TCR comes from a male donor with esophageal squamous cell carcinoma. This chain connects TRBV7-2 to TRBJ2-1; 10 bases agree with TRBD1. The end of the DNA aligns better with TRBJ2-7, so the J call may be wrong. Material: esophageal tumor tissue. CDR3 nucleotide sequence: TGTGCCAGCAGGAAACCGGGACAGGGGTACGAGCAGTACTTC. This codes for CASRKPGQGYEQYF.